Sequencing of this TCR beta chain was carried out in a study of cytomegalovirus exposure and HLA in healthy donors. Each donor was nominally healthy when sampled (though unrecorded immune exposures were likely). The PCR ran on 60 Vbeta and 13 Jbeta primers. Profiled with immunoSEQ multiplex PCR; TCRdb holds only in-frame clones, not every one. There are 130,000 or so clones in the sample; 70% to 75% occur only once, and roughly 2.1% lies in the top ten. This CDR3 has 14 residues. V lost 1 base to trimming and J lost 3 bases, with 7 bases between them. Looked up from germline, CDR1 is MGHRA and CDR2 is YSYEKL.

This chain links TRBV4-1 with TRBJ2-1; D is perhaps TRBD2 (6 bases). Sequenced input: PBMCs. The sequence was collected from a woman in her thirties or forties in good health and CMV-seropositive. The CDR3 DNA is TGCGCCAGCAGCCAAGTTAGCGGCTACAATGAGCAGTTCTTC. Protein: CASSQVSGYNEQFF.